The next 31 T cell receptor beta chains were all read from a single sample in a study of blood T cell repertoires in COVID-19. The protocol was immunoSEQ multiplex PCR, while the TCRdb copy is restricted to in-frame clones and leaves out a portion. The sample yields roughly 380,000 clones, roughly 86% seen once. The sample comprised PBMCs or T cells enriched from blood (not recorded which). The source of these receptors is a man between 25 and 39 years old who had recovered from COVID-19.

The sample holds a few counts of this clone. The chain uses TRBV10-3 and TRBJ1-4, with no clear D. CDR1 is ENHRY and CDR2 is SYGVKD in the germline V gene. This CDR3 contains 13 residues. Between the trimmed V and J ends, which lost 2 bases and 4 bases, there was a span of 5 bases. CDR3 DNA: TGTGCCATCAGTGAGGTCCTTAATGAAAAACTGTTTTTT. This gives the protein CAISEVLNEKLFF.

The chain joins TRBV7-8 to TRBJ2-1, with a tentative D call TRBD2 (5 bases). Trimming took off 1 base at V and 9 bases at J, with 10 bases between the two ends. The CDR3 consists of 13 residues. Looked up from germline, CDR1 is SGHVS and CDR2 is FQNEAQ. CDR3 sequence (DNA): TGTGCCAGCAGCTTAGACCGACGGGGTGAGCAGTTCTTC. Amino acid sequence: CASSLDRRGEQFF.

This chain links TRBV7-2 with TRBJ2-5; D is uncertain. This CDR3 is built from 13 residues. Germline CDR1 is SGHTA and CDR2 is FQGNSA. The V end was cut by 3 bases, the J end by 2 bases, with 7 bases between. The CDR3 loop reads CASSFSPQETQYF. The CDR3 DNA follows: TGTGCCAGCAGCTTTAGCCCACAAGAGACCCAGTACTTC.

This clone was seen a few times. The CDR3 coding sequence is TGTGCCAGCAGTACCCAGGAGCAGGGGTACGAGCAGTACTTC. Translated: CASSTQEQGYEQYF. The chain has TRBV11-2 and TRBJ2-7; D perhaps matches TRBD1 (6 bases). The CDR3 sequence is 14 residues long. Germline V lookup: CDR1 SGHAT, CDR2 FQNNGV. V lost 6 bases and J lost 4, with 16 bases in between.

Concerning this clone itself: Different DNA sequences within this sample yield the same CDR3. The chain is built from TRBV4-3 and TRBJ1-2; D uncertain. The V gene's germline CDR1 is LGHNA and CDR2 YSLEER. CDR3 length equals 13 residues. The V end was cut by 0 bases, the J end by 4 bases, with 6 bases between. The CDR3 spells CASSQDSVYGYTF. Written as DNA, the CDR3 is TGCGCCAGCAGCCAAGATTCGGTCTATGGCTACACCTTC.

The CDR3 region is CASSLTGAGELFF. The CDR3 bases are TGTGCCAGCAGCTTAACAGGGGCCGGGGAGCTGTTTTTT. V and J are TRBV7-9 and TRBJ2-2; 7 positions match TRBD1. The CDR3 totals 13 residues. V trimming: 2 bases; J trimming: 6 bases; junction bases outside the gene matches: 0. CDR1 and CDR2 from the germline V gene are SEHNR and FQNEAQ (reference sequence).

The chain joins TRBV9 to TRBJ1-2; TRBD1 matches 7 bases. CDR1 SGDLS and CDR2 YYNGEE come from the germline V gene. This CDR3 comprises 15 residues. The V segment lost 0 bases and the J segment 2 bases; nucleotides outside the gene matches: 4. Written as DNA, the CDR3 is TGTGCCAGCAGCGTAGTGGGACAGCCAAACTATGGCTACACCTTC. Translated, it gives CASSVVGQPNYGYTF.

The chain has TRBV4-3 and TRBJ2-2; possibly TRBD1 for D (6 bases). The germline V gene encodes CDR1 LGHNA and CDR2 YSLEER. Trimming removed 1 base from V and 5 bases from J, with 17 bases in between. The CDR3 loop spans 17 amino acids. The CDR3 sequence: CASSQGTGTLGTGELFF. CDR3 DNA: TGCGCCAGCAGCCAAGGTACAGGGACGTTGGGTACCGGGGAGCTGTTTTTT.

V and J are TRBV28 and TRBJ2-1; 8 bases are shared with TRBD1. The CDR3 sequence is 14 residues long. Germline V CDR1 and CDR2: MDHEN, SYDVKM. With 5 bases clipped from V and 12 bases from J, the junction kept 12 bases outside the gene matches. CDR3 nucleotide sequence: TGTGCCAGCAGTCCTAGCCTGGACAGGGCAAGGCAGTTCTTC. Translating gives CASSPSLDRARQFF.

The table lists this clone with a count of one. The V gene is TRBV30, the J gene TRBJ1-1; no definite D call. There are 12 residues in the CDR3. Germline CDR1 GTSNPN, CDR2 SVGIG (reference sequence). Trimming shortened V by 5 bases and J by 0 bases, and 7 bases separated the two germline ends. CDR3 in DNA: TGTGCCTGGGCCCTTATGAACACTGAAGCTTTCTTT. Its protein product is CAWALMNTEAFF.

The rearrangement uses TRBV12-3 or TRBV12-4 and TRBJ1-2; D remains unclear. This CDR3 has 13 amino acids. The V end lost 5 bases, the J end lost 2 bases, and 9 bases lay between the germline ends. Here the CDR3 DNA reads TGTGCCAGCAGTCCCCCTTTGAACTATGGCTACACCTTC. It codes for CASSPPLNYGYTF.

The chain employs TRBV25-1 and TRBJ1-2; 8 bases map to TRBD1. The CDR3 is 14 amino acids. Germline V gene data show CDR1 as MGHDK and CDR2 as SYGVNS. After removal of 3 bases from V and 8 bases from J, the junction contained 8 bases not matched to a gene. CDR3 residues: CASSESGGAKGYTF. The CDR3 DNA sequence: TGTGCCAGCAGTGAGTCAGGGGGCGCAAAAGGCTACACCTTC.

The CDR3 coding sequence is TGTGCCAGCTCACCGTTTGTGGGGGACAATTACAATGAGCAGTTCTTC. It specifies CASSPFVGDNYNEQFF. The chain couples TRBV18 to TRBJ2-1; maybe TRBD1 (6 bases). From germline, CDR1 is KGHSH and CDR2 LQKENI. V was trimmed by 3 bases and J by 4 bases, leaving 16 bases between them. The CDR3 covers 16 residues.

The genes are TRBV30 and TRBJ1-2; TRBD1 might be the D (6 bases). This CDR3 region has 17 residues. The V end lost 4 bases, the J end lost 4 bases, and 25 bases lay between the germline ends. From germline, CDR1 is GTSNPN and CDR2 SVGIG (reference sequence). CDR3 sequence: CAWTPADSTFLGYGYTF. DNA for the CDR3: TGTGCCTGGACCCCCGCGGACAGTACCTTTTTGGGCTATGGCTACACCTTC. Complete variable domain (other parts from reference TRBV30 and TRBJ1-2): SQTIHQWPATLVQPVGSPLSLECTVEGTSNPNLYWYRQAAGRGLQLLFYSVGIGQISSEVPQNLSASRPQDRQFILSSKKLLLSDSGFYLCAWTPADSTFLGYGYTFGSGTRLTVV.

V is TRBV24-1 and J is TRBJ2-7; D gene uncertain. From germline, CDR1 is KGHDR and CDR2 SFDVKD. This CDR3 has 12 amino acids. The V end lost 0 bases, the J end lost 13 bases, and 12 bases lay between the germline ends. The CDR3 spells CATSDLSRQYYF. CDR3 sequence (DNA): TGTGCCACCAGTGATTTGTCCAGGCAATATTACTTC.

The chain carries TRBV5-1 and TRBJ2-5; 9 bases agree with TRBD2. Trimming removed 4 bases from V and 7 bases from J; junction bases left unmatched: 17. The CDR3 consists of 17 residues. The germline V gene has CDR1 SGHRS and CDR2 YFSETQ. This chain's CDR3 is CASSLSAGTSILGTQYF. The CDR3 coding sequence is TGCGCCAGCAGCCTCTCGGCCGGGACTAGCATTTTAGGGACCCAGTACTTC. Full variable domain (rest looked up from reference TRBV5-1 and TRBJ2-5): KAGVTQTPRYLIKTRGQQVTLSCSPISGHRSVSWYQQTPGQGLQFLFEYFSETQRNKGNFPGRFSGRQFSNSRSEMNVSTLELGDSALYLCASSLSAGTSILGTQYFGPGTRLLVL.

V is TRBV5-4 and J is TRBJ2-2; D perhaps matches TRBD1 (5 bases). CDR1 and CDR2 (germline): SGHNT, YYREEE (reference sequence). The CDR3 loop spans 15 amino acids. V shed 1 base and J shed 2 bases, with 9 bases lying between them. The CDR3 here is CASSLTGSNTGELFF. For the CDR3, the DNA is TGTGCCAGCAGCTTGACAGGCTCTAACACCGGGGAGCTGTTTTTT.

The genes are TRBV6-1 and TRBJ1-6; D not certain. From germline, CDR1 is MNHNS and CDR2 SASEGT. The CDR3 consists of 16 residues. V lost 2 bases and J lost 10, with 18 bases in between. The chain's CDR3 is CASSEYPTGEASPLHF. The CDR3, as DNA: TGTGCCAGCAGTGAATACCCCACCGGGGAGGCATCACCCCTCCACTTT.

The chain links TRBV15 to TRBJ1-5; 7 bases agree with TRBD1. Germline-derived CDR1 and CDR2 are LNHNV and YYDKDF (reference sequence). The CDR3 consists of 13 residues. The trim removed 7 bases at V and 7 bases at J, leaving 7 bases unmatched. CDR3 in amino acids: CATTGDRAQPQHF. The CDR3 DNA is TGTGCCACCACAGGAGACAGGGCCCAGCCCCAGCATTTT.

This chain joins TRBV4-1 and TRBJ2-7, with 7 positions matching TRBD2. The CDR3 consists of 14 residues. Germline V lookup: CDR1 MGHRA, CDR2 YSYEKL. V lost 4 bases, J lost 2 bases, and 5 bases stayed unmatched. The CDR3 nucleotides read TGCGCCAGCAGCCCGCTGGCGGGAGCCTACGAGCAGTACTTC. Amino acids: CASSPLAGAYEQYF.

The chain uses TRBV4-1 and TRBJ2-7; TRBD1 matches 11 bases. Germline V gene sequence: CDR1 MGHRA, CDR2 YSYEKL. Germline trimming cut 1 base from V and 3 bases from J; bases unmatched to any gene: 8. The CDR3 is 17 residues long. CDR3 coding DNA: TGCGCCAGCAGCCAAGTGGGACAGGGGGTATTCGGCTACGAGCAGTACTTC. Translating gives CASSQVGQGVFGYEQYF.

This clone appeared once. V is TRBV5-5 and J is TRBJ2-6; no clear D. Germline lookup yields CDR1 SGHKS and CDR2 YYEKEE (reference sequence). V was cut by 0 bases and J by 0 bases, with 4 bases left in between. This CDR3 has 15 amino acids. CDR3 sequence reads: CASSLAGSGANVLTF. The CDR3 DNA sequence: TGTGCCAGCAGCTTGGCAGGCTCTGGGGCCAACGTCCTGACTTTC.

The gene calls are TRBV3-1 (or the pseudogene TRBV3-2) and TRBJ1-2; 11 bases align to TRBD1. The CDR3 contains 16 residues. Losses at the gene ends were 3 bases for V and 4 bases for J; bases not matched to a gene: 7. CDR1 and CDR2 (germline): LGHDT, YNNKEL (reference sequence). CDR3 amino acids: CASSHRRDRGFYGYTF. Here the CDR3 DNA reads TGTGCCAGCAGCCACCGACGGGACAGGGGGTTCTATGGCTACACCTTC.

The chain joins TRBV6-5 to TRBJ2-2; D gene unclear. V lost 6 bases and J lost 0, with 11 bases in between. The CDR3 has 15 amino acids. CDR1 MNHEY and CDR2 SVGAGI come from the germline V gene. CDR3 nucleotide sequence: TGTGCCAGCAGCCACCAGAGCGCGAACACCGGGGAGCTGTTTTTT. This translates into CASSHQSANTGELFF.

CDR3 nucleotide sequence: TGTGCCAGCTCCGGGGGGGATGGCTACACCTTC. Amino acid sequence: CASSGGDGYTF. The chain employs TRBV5-4 and TRBJ1-2; D perhaps matches TRBD1 (5 bases). Germline assignment: CDR1 SGHNT and CDR2 YYREEE (reference sequence). V was shortened by 7 bases and J by 6 bases, with 10 bases between the two germline ends. The length of the CDR3 is 11 residues.

The CDR3 here is CASNPGESYNSPLHF. In nucleotides, the CDR3 is TGTGCCAGCAACCCAGGGGAATCCTATAATTCACCCCTCCACTTT. The J gene is TRBJ1-6, the V gene TRBV9; tentatively, D is TRBD1 (6 bases). With 6 bases removed from V and 1 base from J, the gap between germline ends came to 11 bases. The CDR3 loop spans 15 amino acids. CDR1 is SGDLS and CDR2 is YYNGEE in the germline V gene.

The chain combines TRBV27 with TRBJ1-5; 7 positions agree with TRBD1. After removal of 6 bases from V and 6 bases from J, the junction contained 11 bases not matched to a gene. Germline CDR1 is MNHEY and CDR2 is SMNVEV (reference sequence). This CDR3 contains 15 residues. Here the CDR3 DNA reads TGTGCCAGCAGGCCAACAGGGGTTTCGCGTCAGCCCCAGCATTTT. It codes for CASRPTGVSRQPQHF.

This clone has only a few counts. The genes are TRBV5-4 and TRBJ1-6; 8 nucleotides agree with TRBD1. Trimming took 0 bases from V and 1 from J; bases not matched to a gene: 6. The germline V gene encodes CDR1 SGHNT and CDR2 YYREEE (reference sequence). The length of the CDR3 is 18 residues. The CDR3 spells CASSLGQGLWSYNSPLHF. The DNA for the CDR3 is TGTGCCAGCAGCTTGGGACAGGGGTTGTGGTCCTATAATTCACCCCTCCACTTT.

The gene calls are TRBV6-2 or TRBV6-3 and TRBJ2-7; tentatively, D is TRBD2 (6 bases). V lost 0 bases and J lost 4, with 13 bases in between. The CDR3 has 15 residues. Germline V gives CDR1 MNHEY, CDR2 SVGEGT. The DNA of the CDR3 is TGTGCCAGCAGTTACTCTAAGGGGAGCGGGTACGAGCAGTACTTC. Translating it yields CASSYSKGSGYEQYF.

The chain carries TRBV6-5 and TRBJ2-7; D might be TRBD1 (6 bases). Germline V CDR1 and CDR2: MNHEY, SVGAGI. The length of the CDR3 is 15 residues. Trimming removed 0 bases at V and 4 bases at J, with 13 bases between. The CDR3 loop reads CASSYSAGASYEQYF. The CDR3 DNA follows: TGTGCCAGCAGTTACTCGGCAGGGGCCTCTTACGAGCAGTACTTC.

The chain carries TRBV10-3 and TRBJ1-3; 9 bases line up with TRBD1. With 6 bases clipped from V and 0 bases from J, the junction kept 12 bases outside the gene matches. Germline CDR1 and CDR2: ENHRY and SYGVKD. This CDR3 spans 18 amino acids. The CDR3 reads CAISQGQGETYSGNTIYF. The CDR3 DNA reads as TGTGCCATCAGCCAGGGACAGGGAGAAACCTACTCTGGAAACACCATATATTTT.